Listed here are 13 T cell receptor beta chains from one sample, sequenced in a study of blood T cells in healthy people across ages. With a J-beta primer mix and a sample-barcoded 5' primer, a second PCR ran roughly 7 to 11 cycles. Via MiXCR, TCRdb re-called the 5' RACE reads, giving one row per CDR3 protein. The data show fewer than 700,000 distinct CDR3 sequences, with about 43% seen just once and 25% to 35% held by the top ten. Material for sequencing was blood. All receptors derive from a man aged 80 or over in good health.

CDR3 coding DNA: TGTGCCAGCAGCTTAGGAGGACGAGCGGGAGCCGGGGAGCTGTTTTTT. Its translation is CASSLGGRAGAGELFF. V usage is TRBV7-2 and J usage is TRBJ2-2, with 8 positions matching TRBD2. The ends lost 1 base at V and 6 bases at J; junction bases unmatched: 7. The V gene's germline CDR1 is SGHTA and CDR2 FQGNSA. This CDR3 region has 16 residues. Together with reference TRBV7-2 and TRBJ2-2, the CDR3 gives the full variable domain: GAGVSQSPSNKVTEKGKDVELRCDPISGHTALYWYRQSLGQGLEFLIYFQGNSAPDKSGLPSDRFSAERTGGSVSTLTIQRTQQEDSAVYLCASSLGGRAGAGELFFGEGSRLTVL.

The chain links TRBV28 to TRBJ2-7, with a weak D call TRBD2 (6 bases). V was cut by 5 bases and J by 0 bases, with 20 bases left in between. The germline CDR1 and CDR2 sequences are MDHEN and SYDVKM. The length of the CDR3 is 17 residues. The chain's CDR3 is CASSPLQIATSSYEQYF. CDR3 DNA sequence: TGTGCCAGCAGTCCTTTACAAATAGCGACTAGCTCCTACGAGCAGTACTTC.

Here the CDR3 reads CSASPVLAGPSYEQYF. The CDR3 DNA sequence: TGCAGTGCTAGCCCTGTTCTAGCGGGACCCTCCTACGAGCAGTACTTC. This sequence joins TRBV20-1 and TRBJ2-7, with TRBD2 matching over 9 bases. The V and J ends lost 3 bases and 0 bases, in that order; junction bases with no gene match: 9. From germline, CDR1 is DFQATT and CDR2 SNEGSKA (reference sequence). The CDR3 spans 16 residues.

The chain employs TRBV7-2 and TRBJ2-1; TRBD1 aligns across 9 bases. The CDR3 loop spans 15 amino acids. J gave up 4 bases and V 4 bases, and 5 bases lay outside the gene matches. CDR1 and CDR2 from the germline V gene are SGHTA and FQGNSA. The CDR3: CASSWTGVRYNEQFF. The CDR3, as DNA: TGTGCCAGCAGCTGGACAGGGGTTCGGTACAATGAGCAGTTCTTC.

This clonotype was seen at least ten times. This sequence joins TRBV7-2 and TRBJ2-5; D might be TRBD2 (6 bases). CDR1 is SGHTA, CDR2 FQGNSA, per germline. V was clipped by 5 bases and J by 5 bases, with 15 bases between them. The CDR3 has 14 residues. CDR3 in amino acids: CASSLSTAGETQYF. CDR3 nucleotides: TGTGCCAGCAGCCTTTCTACCGCGGGGGAGACCCAGTACTTC.

The CDR3 DNA sequence: TGTGCCAGCAGGAAGGACAGAGAACCCACCTACGAGCAGTACTTC. Translation: CASRKDREPTYEQYF. The chain couples TRBV6-6 to TRBJ2-7; D perhaps matches TRBD1 (6 bases). Germline lookup yields CDR1 MNHNY and CDR2 SVGAGI (reference sequence). The CDR3 totals 15 residues. The V end was cut by 6 bases, the J end by 2 bases, with 17 bases between.

This clonotype was seen more than once but under ten times. The rearrangement links TRBV27 to TRBJ1-4, with D uncertain. The CDR3 loop spans 19 amino acids. The V and J ends lost 2 bases and 0 bases respectively, with 19 bases between them. The germline gives CDR1 MNHEY, CDR2 SMNVEV (reference sequence). CDR3 residues: CASSLRPLAPPATNEKLFF. In DNA, the CDR3 is TGTGCCAGCAGTTTACGGCCCCTCGCGCCCCCCGCAACTAATGAAAAACTGTTTTTT.

On this clonotype: The junction departs from the called germline gene at one end, perhaps through a read error. The gene calls are TRBV28 and TRBJ1-5, with D unresolved. Per the germline V gene, CDR1 is MDHEN and CDR2 is SYDVKM. The CDR3 length is 12 residues. The CDR3 nucleotides read TGTGCCAGCAGTTTATCAAATCAGCCCCGGCATTTT. Protein sequence: CASSLSNQPRHF.

This clonotype has at least ten counts. This chain uses TRBV4-3 with TRBJ2-3; D is ambiguous. Trimming pared 0 bases from V and 0 bases from J, leaving 10 bases between. CDR1 and CDR2 from the germline V gene are LGHNA and YSLEER. This CDR3 is 16 amino acids long. This CDR3 is CASSQDLVGSTDTQYF. For the CDR3, the DNA is TGCGCCAGCAGCCAAGATCTAGTGGGCAGCACAGATACGCAGTATTTT.

The rearrangement joins TRBV4-3 to TRBJ2-7, with TRBD2 matching over 7 bases. CDR3 length equals 16 residues. Germline assignment: CDR1 LGHNA and CDR2 YSLEER. With 5 bases clipped from V and 0 bases from J, the junction kept 10 bases outside the gene matches. The CDR3 DNA sequence: TGCGCCAGCAGCACCGGCTCCGGACTAGACTCCTACGAGCAGTACTTC. It translates to CASSTGSGLDSYEQYF.

This clonotype appeared a few times. The chain combines TRBV4-2 with TRBJ2-1, with D possibly matching TRBD2 (5 bases). The CDR3 length is 14 residues. Per the germline V gene, CDR1 is LGHNA and CDR2 is YNFKEQ. Deletions cut 3 bases from V and 7 bases from J, with 13 bases between. This chain's CDR3 is CASSQPGRWNEQFF. In DNA form, the CDR3 reads TGTGCCAGCAGCCAGCCGGGAAGATGGAATGAGCAGTTCTTC.

The gene calls are TRBV2 and TRBJ2-1; 7 positions agree with TRBD2. The J segment lost 0 bases and the V segment lost 1 base, leaving 3 bases of the junction unmatched. CDR1 is SNHLY, CDR2 FYNNEI, per germline. There are 16 residues in the CDR3. This CDR3 reads CASSEVGGSSYNEQFF. The CDR3 bases are TGTGCCAGCAGTGAAGTGGGGGGGAGCTCCTACAATGAGCAGTTCTTC.

This clonotype was seen a handful of times. This chain connects TRBV20-1 to TRBJ2-1; 8 bases align to TRBD1. Trimming removed 3 bases from V and 5 bases from J; junction bases left unmatched: 3. Germline V gene lookup returns CDR1 DFQATT and CDR2 SNEGSKA (reference sequence). The CDR3 is 13 amino acids. The CDR3 sequence: CSARGDRNNEQFF. CDR3 DNA sequence: TGCAGTGCTAGGGGGGACAGGAACAATGAGCAGTTCTTC.